This T cell receptor (beta chain) was profiled in a study of blood T cells in healthy people across ages. Study context: Capture via template switching afforded approximately one barcoded beta molecule per two T cells. Points from the study as a whole: Not knowing donor CMV status may have confounded expanded clonotype changes. TCR beta diversity per million T cells fell roughly linearly with age.

The length of the CDR3 is 14 residues. The V and J ends lost 8 bases and 6 bases, in that order; junction bases with no gene match: 8. CDR1 and CDR2 from the germline V gene are MNHEY and SMNVEV (reference sequence). As regards this clonotype: Antigen unknown.

The second PCR ran about 6 to 12 cycles with a sample-barcoded 5' primer and J-beta primers. Using its own MiXCR run on the 5' RACE reads, TCRdb lists one record per CDR3 protein. The data show approximately 850,000 distinct CDR3 sequences, 44% seen once. The TCR was taken from a man between 60 and 75 years old in good health. Material for sequencing was blood. The chain has TRBV27 and TRBJ2-2, with 8 bases that match TRBD1. The DNA for the CDR3 is TGTGCCAGCCGCAGAGAGACAGGGGCCGGGGAGCTGTTTTTT. Translation: CASRRETGAGELFF.